This TCR beta chain was recovered during a study of cytomegalovirus exposure and HLA in healthy donors. The CDR3 spans 15 residues. Losses at the gene ends were 2 bases for V and 2 bases for J; bases not matched to a gene: 3. Germline V gene sequence: CDR1 SGHRS, CDR2 YFSETQ. The PCR employed 60 Vbeta primers together with 13 Jbeta primers. In the study's own analysis: Counted up in a later analysis, unique TCR beta chains came to about 83 million, with about 9.9 million shared. Profiling relied on immunoSEQ multiplex PCR, and the TCRdb table lists in-frame clones only, not all of them. For V, J and clone size, that table is used; D and trimming come from the DNA. Altogether some 180,000 clones are present, approximately 9.5% being singletons, with the ten largest covering approximately 1.3%.

Input material: PBMCs. The sequence derives from a woman aged 25 to 45 in good health and CMV-seropositive. This rearrangement joins TRBV5-1 to TRBJ2-1; 8 positions agree with TRBD1. CDR3: CASSLLDRAYNEQFF. In DNA form, the CDR3 reads TGCGCCAGCAGCTTACTGGACAGGGCCTACAATGAGCAGTTCTTC.